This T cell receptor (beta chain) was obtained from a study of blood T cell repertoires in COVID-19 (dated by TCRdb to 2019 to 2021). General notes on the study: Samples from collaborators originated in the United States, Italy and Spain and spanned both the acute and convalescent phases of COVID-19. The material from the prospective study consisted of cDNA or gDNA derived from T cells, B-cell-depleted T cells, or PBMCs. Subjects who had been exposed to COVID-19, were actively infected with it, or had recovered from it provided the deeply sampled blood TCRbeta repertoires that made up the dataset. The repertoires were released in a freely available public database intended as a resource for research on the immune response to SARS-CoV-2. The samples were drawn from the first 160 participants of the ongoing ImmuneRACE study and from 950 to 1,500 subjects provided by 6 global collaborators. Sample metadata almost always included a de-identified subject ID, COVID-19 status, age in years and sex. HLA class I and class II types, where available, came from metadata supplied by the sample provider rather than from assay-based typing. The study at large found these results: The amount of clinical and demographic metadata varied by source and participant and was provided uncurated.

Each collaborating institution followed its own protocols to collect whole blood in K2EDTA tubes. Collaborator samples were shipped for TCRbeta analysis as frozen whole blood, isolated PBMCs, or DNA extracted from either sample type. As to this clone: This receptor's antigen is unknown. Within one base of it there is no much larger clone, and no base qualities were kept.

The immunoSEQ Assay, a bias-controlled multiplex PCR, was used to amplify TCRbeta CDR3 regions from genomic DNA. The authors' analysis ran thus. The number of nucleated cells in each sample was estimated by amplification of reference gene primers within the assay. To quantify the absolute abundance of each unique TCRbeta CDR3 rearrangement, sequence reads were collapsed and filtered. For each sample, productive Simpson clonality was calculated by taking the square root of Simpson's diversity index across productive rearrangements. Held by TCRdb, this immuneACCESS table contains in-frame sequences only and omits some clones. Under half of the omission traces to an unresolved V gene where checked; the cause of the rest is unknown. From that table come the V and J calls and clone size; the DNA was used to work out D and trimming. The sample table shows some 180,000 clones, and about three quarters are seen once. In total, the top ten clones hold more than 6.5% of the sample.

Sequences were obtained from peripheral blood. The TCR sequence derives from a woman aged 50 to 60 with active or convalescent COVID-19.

Here is the DNA: TGTGCCACAATGGTGACTAGCGGAGCTACCGGGGAGCTGTTTTTT. This sequence encodes CATMVTSGATGELFF. This receptor chain uses TRBV7-9 and TRBJ2-2, and 9 bases in between align with TRBD2. V has 10 bases trimmed and J has 5 bases trimmed; junction bases matching no gene number 11. From the cysteine through the phenylalanine, the CDR3 covers 15 amino acids. Only the CDR3 region is kept as DNA, spanning 45 bases read in frame from base 1. Reading the germline V gene (reference sequence) gives CDR1 SEHNR and CDR2 FQNEAQ.